The rows below give T cell receptor beta chains drawn from one sample of a study of CD8 T cells in Susac syndrome. TCRdb redid the calling of the immunoSEQ multiplex PCR reads with MiXCR, one entry per CDR3 protein. The repertoire holds more than 150,000 distinct CDR3 sequences, around 90% seen once, with 0.065% to 0.1% in the top ten. Input material: CD4+ T cells from PBMCs. The source of these receptors is a human donor in good health. Both conserved end residues are part of each CDR3. D genes are given only for firm matches. The size field is filled for only some rows; it gives once, few, many or a size class.

CSVEDEGTEAFF | TGCAGCGTTGAAGATGAAGGCACTGAAGCTTTCTTT | TRBJ1-1 | - | TRBV29-1 | -
CASSPPQTQYF | TGTGCCAGCAGTCCTCCACAGACCCAGTACTTC | TRBJ2-5 | - | TRBV2 | -
CASSLVGPPSSYEQYF | TGCGCCAGCAGCTTGGTCGGGCCCCCGAGCTCCTACGAGCAGTACTTC | TRBJ2-7 | - | TRBV5-1 | -
CASTRTGEGQYF | TGTGCCAGCACCAGGACAGGCGAAGGGCAGTATTTT | TRBJ2-3 | - | TRBV12-3/TRBV12-4 | TRBD1
CASSSGPVYEQYF | TGTGCCAGCAGTTCAGGGCCCGTCTACGAGCAGTACTTC | TRBJ2-7 | - | TRBV27 | -
CASSYAAPATGELFF | TGTGCCAGCAGTTACGCGGCCCCGGCTACCGGGGAGCTGTTTTTT | TRBJ2-2 | few | TRBV6-5 | -
CASRPGPGQGGNSNQPQHF | TGCGCCAGCAGACCCGGGCCGGGACAGGGTGGCAATAGCAATCAGCCCCAGCATTTT | TRBJ1-5 | - | TRBV5-1 | TRBD1
CASSYSGGREKTQYF | TGTGCCAGCAGTTACTCGGGCGGGAGGGAAAAGACCCAGTACTTC | TRBJ2-5 | - | TRBV6-5 | TRBD2
CARGEQFF | TGTGCCAGGGGGGAGCAGTTCTTC | TRBJ2-1 | - | TRBV2 | -
CSALGQVNTEAFF | TGCAGCGCCCTCGGACAGGTCAACACTGAAGCTTTCTTT | TRBJ1-1 | - | TRBV29-1 | TRBD1
CASSPSSEGYIQYF | TGTGCCAGCAGCCCCTCCAGCGAGGGGTACATTCAGTACTTC | TRBJ2-4 | - | TRBV9 | -
CSARGSYNEQFF | TGCAGTGCTAGGGGATCCTACAATGAGCAGTTCTTC | TRBJ2-1 | - | TRBV20-1 | -
CSVGLAGGPEEEQYF | TGCAGCGTTGGACTAGCGGGAGGGCCTGAGGAAGAGCAGTACTTC | TRBJ2-7 | - | TRBV29-1 | TRBD2
CASSSFDRNGETQYF | TGTGCCAGCAGCTCCTTCGATCGGAACGGGGAGACCCAGTACTTC | TRBJ2-5 | - | TRBV7-9 | -